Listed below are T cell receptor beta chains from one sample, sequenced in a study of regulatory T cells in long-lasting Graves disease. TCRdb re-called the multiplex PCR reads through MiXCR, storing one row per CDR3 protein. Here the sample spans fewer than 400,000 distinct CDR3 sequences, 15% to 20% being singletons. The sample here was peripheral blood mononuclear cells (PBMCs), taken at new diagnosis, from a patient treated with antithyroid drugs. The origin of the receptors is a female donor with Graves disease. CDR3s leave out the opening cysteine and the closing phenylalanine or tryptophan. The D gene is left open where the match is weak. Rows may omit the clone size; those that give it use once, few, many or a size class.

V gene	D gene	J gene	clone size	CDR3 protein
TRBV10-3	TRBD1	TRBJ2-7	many	AITKGDRDEQY
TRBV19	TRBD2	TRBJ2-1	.	ASSSGEGENEQF
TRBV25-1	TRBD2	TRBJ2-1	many	ASSAWGGLAGQF
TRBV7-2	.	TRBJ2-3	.	ASSLDLATDTQY
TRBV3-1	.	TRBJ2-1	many	ASSQDAVSYNEQF
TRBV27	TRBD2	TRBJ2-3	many	ASILKRLAGGLTDTQY
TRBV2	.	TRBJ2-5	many	ASRVLVGQETQY
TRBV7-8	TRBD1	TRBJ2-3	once	ASSLQSGDREY
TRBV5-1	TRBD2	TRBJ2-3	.	AGSLLGTSGRASDTQY
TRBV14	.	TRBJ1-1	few	ASRPRGFTEAF
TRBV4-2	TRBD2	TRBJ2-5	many	ASSQEGSGSQETQY
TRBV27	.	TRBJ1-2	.	ASQPKVRGYT
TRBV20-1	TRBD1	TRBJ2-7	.	SAIKASGQGSYEQY
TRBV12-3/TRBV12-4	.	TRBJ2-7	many	ASSNPHGSYEQY
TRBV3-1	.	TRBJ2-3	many	ASSQGRGTDTQY
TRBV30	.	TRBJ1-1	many	AWSVGGGFPEAF
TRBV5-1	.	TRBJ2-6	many	ASSLGVRLSGANVLT
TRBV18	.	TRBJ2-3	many	ASSPPTGGEDTQY